This TCR beta chain derives from a study of shared clonotypes between healthy human individuals. Study-wide points: Genetic and exposure-history diversity was limited by the small donor number. A few donors had about 5% of their naive CD4 clonotypes in common. Donor clonotype sharing was expected to depend on sequencing depth.

Replicate sorted-subset PCRs were loaded with around 200 ng DNA, roughly 33,000 T cell genomes. The table came from immunoSEQ multiplex PCR; TCRdb's copy has only in-frame clones and leaves some out. The sample includes about 680,000 clones, about 74% seen only once; the top ten take approximately 1.6%. This CDR3 is built from 15 residues. Trimming removed 5 bases from V and 7 bases from J, with 17 bases in between. Looked up from germline, CDR1 is SGHVS and CDR2 is FNYEAQ. Points on this clone: Its antigen is as yet unknown.

The rearrangement joins TRBV7-6 to TRBJ2-2; D is unresolved. What was sequenced was memory CD4+ T cells sorted from blood. Subset reported: CD45RA-negative fraction. The receptor was isolated from a woman younger than 45 in good health. In nucleotides, the CDR3 is TGTGCCAGCAGCCAAGAAATGAGCTCTATCGGGGAGCTGTTTTTT. It specifies CASSQEMSSIGELFF.